The sequence of this TCR beta chain was determined in a study of shared clonotypes between healthy human individuals. Study observations and caveats: Generally, estimated richness proved larger in naive subsets than it did in memory subsets. Sampling covered blood only; tissue repertoires likely differ. An effect of sequencing depth on clonotype sharing among donors was expected.

Naive CD8 cells comprised CD45RO-negative, CCR7-positively selected cells, excluding terminally differentiated effector memory CD45RA+ cells. This clone has just a few counts. Its specificity is unknown. At one of its ends the junction is not consistent with the germline gene, which may arise from a read error. Per germline, CDR1 DFQATT and CDR2 SNEGSKA (reference sequence). This CDR3 region has 11 residues. This table comes from immunoSEQ multiplex PCR, and its TCRdb copy is limited to in-frame clones, with some not included. The sample carries roughly 2.1 million clones, about 92% recorded once. The clonotype comes from a man younger than 35 in good health. Some clones in this sample may be carry-over from other donors' samples. V usage is TRBV20-1 and J usage is TRBJ2-2, with D possibly TRBD1 on 8 matching bases. The specimen sequenced was naive CD8+ T cells from PBMCs. The DNA for the CDR3 is TGCAGTGCACCGGACAGGGAGGGTGGAATTTTT. As protein: CSAPDREGGIF.